These T cell receptor beta chains were read from a single sample in a study of cytomegalovirus exposure and HLA in healthy donors. Measured with immunoSEQ multiplex PCR; TCRdb has only the in-frame clones, and not every one. The top ten hold 7% to 7.5% of the sample, which has 150,000 to 200,000 clones, approximately 70% seen once. The sample comprised PBMCs. The source of these receptors is a man in his forties in good health and CMV-seropositive. Each CDR3 is given with its conserved first and last residue. D genes are given only for firm matches. Part of the rows lack a size; the others show once, few, many or a class for expanded clones.

v_gene	abundance	j_gene	d_gene	CDR3nt	CDR3aa
TRBV4-2	NA	TRBJ2-3	TRBD2	TGTGCCAGCAGCCAAGGGACTAGCGGAGACACAGATACGCAGTATTTT	CASSQGTSGDTDTQYF
TRBV7-3	NA	TRBJ2-1	TRBD2	TGTGCCAGCAGCTTTGGCGGGGGGGTGGTCAATGAGCAGTTCTTC	CASSFGGGVVNEQFF
TRBV5-1	NA	TRBJ2-3	NA	TGCGCCAGCAGCTTGGACAGGGAGAATATGGATACGCAGTATTTT	CASSLDRENMDTQYF
TRBV30	few	TRBJ2-5	TRBD2	TGTGCCTGGAGTCTAGCGGGGGGGGTGGGTGAGACCCAGTACTTC	CAWSLAGGVGETQYF
TRBV7-2	NA	TRBJ2-1	NA	TGTGCCAGCAGCTCGACATATCAGGGCAATGAGCAGTTCTTC	CASSSTYQGNEQFF
TRBV7-3	NA	TRBJ2-1	NA	TGTGCCAGCAGCTTAGGGAGTTGGAGCGATGAGCAGTTCTTC	CASSLGSWSDEQFF
TRBV21-1	few	TRBJ1-3	NA	TGTGCCAGCAGGGGTGGAGGGGGAAACACCATATATTTT	CASRGGGGNTIYF
TRBV7-7	NA	TRBJ2-2	NA	TGTGCTAGCAGCTTAGGAAGTAGCCCAATAAACACCGGGGAGCTGTTTTTT	CASSLGSSPINTGELFF
TRBV7-4	NA	TRBJ2-1	TRBD1	TGTGCCAGCAGCTTTATGCACCGGGACAGGGAGACGAATGAGCAGTTCTTC	CASSFMHRDRETNEQFF
TRBV19	few	TRBJ1-3	NA	TGTGCCAGCCAGCCGGTCGGGGGAACTGGAAACACCATATATTTT	CASQPVGGTGNTIYF
TRBV5-4	NA	TRBJ2-5	TRBD2	TGTGCCAGCAGTTTCAGGACTAGCGAGTGGGAGACCCAGTACTTC	CASSFRTSEWETQYF
TRBV25-1	few	TRBJ1-2	NA	TGTGCCAGCAGTGGCGGACTAGCTAACTATGGCTACACCTTC	CASSGGLANYGYTF
TRBV14	NA	TRBJ2-5	NA	TGTGCCAGCAGCCGGGGACACTTGGAGACCCAGTACTTC	CASSRGHLETQYF
TRBV9	NA	TRBJ1-4	TRBD1	TGTGCCAGCAGCGACGACAGGGTTTCGGGGGAAAAACTGTTTTTT	CASSDDRVSGEKLFF
TRBV6-5	once	TRBJ1-4	NA	TGTGCCAGCAGATCAGCAACTAATGAAAAACTGTTTTTT	CASRSATNEKLFF
TRBV7-2	NA	TRBJ2-1	TRBD1	TGTGCCAGCAGCTTAGGGGGACAGGGGTACAATGAGCAGTTCTTC	CASSLGGQGYNEQFF
TRBV29-1	NA	TRBJ1-2	TRBD1	TGCAGCGTTGAGGGGACAGGGGGTAACTATGGCTACACCTTC	CSVEGTGGNYGYTF
TRBV7-2	NA	TRBJ2-7	TRBD1	TGTGCCAGCAGCCCTCGGACAGGGCTGCCCTACGAGCAGTACTTC	CASSPRTGLPYEQYF
TRBV9	NA	TRBJ1-5	NA	TGTGCCAGCAGCTCGGGGGGAGGAGGGAATCAGCCCCAGCATTTT	CASSSGGGGNQPQHF
TRBV10-3	NA	TRBJ2-3	NA	TGTGCCACCACGCGCCAGGGGCCACGCACAGATACGCAGTATTTT	CATTRQGPRTDTQYF
TRBV7-9	NA	TRBJ1-1	TRBD1	TGTGCCAGCAGCTGGGGGGGGACAGGTGAAGCTTTCTTT	CASSWGGTGEAFF
TRBV21-1	NA	TRBJ2-7	NA	TGTGCCAGCAGCACACGACAGCTCTCCTACGAGCAGTACTTC	CASSTRQLSYEQYF
TRBV4-1	NA	TRBJ2-5	NA	TGCGCCAGCAGCCAAGGACGGTCGTCAGGGTTATGGGAGACCCAGTACTTC	CASSQGRSSGLWETQYF
TRBV7-2	NA	TRBJ2-3	NA	TGTGCCAGCAGCTTACCCTCCGGGTCCCAAGGAGATACGCAGTATTTT	CASSLPSGSQGDTQYF
TRBV29-1	NA	TRBJ2-2	TRBD2	TGCAGCGTGGGGGGGGGCACCGGGGAGCTGTTTTTT	CSVGGGTGELFF
TRBV10-1	NA	TRBJ2-7	NA	TGCGCCTGCCGGGGGAGCTCCTACGAGCAGTACTTC	CACRGSSYEQYF
TRBV9	NA	TRBJ2-2	NA	TGTGCCAGCAGCCTCCTTCTTAATTCTGGGGAGCTGTTTTTT	CASSLLLNSGELFF
TRBV5-1	few	TRBJ2-1	TRBD2	TGCGCCAGCAGCCAAGAGAGCGGGGGCTCCTACAATGAGCAGTTCTTC	CASSQESGGSYNEQFF
TRBV5-6	NA	TRBJ2-7	TRBD1	TGTGCCAGCAGCTTTCGGGACAGGTTCTACGAGCAGTACTTC	CASSFRDRFYEQYF
TRBV2	NA	TRBJ1-6	NA	TGTGCCAGCAGTCCGGGTAGCAGGGGTCTTTATAATTCACCCCTCCACTTT	CASSPGSRGLYNSPLHF
TRBV5-4	NA	TRBJ2-7	TRBD1	TGTGCCAGCAGCTTGTGGACAGGTGGCCACGAGCAGTACTTC	CASSLWTGGHEQYF
TRBV11-3	NA	TRBJ2-3	NA	TGTGCCAGCAGCTTAGGCGCGACCAGCGGCAGCACAGATACGCAGTATTTT	CASSLGATSGSTDTQYF